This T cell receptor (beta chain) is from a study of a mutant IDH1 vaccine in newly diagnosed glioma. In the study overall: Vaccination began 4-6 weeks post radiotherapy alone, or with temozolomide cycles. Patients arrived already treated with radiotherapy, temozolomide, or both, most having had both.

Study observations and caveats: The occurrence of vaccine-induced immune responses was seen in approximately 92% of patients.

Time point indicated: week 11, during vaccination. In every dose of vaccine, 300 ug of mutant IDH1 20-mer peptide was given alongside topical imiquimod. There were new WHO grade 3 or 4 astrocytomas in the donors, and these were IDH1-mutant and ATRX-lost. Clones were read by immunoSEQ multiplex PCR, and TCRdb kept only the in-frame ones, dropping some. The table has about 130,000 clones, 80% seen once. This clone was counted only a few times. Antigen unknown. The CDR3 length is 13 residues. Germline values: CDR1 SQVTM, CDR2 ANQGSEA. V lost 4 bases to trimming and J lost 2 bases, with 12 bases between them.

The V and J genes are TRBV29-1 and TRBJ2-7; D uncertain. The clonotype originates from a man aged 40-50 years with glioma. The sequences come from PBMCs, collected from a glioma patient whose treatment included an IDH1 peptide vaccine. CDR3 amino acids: CSVASAAPYEQYF. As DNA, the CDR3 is TGCAGCGTTGCCTCCGCGGCCCCCTACGAGCAGTACTTC.